Listed below are T cell receptor beta chains from one sample, sequenced in a study of PD-L1 blockade in urothelial cancer. The repertoire was sequenced with immunoSEQ multiplex PCR; TCRdb's copy has only in-frame clones and lacks some. The repertoire holds about 52,000 clones, roughly 77% seen once, with approximately 3.3% in the top ten. The sample consisted of PBMCs, taken around atezolizumab (anti-PD-L1) treatment. The receptors here all came from an older man with urothelial cancer. CDR3s include the opening cysteine and the closing phenylalanine or tryptophan. A D gene is named only where the DNA matches it firmly. Size values are once, few and many counts, or a class for expanded clones, and some rows have none.

>-|TRBV27|TRBD1|TRBJ1-6
TGTGCCAGCAGGACAGGGGAGCTCCATAATTCACCCCTCCACTTT
CASRTGELHNSPLHF
>-|TRBV28|-|TRBJ1-1
TGTGCCAGCACCTACCGGCGGCAGGAAGCTTTCTTT
CASTYRRQEAFF
>-|TRBV11-3|-|TRBJ1-5
TGTGCCAGCAGCTTAGGAGGTGATAGCAATCAGCCCCAGCATTTT
CASSLGGDSNQPQHF
>-|TRBV12-5|-|TRBJ1-3
TGTGCTAGTGGTTTGGGTATCGGACAGCCGGACACCATATATTTT
CASGLGIGQPDTIYF
>-|TRBV9|-|TRBJ2-7
TGTGCCAGCAGCCCCAGGACAGCAACCTACGAGCAGTACTTC
CASSPRTATYEQYF
>few|TRBV30|-|TRBJ1-1
TGTGCCTGGGCGGAGGCCCCTGAAGCTTTCTTT
CAWAEAPEAFF
>-|TRBV7-9|TRBD2|TRBJ2-1
TGTGCCAGCAGCTTTCGACTAGCGGGGGGGGAGAATGAGCAGTTCTTC
CASSFRLAGGENEQFF
>-|TRBV12-1|-|TRBJ2-3
TGTGCCAGCAGCCGCCCACTGGGACTAGCGGACTGCACAGATACGCAGTATTTT
CASSRPLGLADCTDTQYF
>-|TRBV9|-|TRBJ2-2
TGTGCCAGCAGCGTCGAACAGGGCACCGGGGAGCTGTTTTTT
CASSVEQGTGELFF
>-|TRBV28|TRBD1|TRBJ1-5
TGTGCCAGCACCCCGACAGGGGGCCGTAATCAGCCCCAGCATTTT
CASTPTGGRNQPQHF
>few|TRBV19|-|TRBJ1-5
TGTGCCAGTAGTACACGGGGAACAGTGAGCAATCAGCCCCAGCATTTT
CASSTRGTVSNQPQHF
>-|TRBV19|TRBD1|TRBJ1-2
TGTGCCAGTAAAGACAGGGAGGCCTATGGCTACACCTTC
CASKDREAYGYTF
>-|TRBV19|TRBD2|TRBJ2-2
TGTGCCAGTAGGGGTTTAGCGGGGGGGTTTAGGACCGGGGAGCTGTTTTTT
CASRGLAGGFRTGELFF
>-|TRBV7-2|TRBD2|TRBJ2-3
TGTGCCAGCAGCTTACTTAGCGGGGGGCCACCCACAGATACGCAGTATTTT
CASSLLSGGPPTDTQYF
>many|TRBV5-1|-|TRBJ2-7
TGCGCCAGCAGCTTGGTGCAGAACGAGCAGTACTTC
CASSLVQNEQYF
>few|TRBV16|-|TRBJ1-6
TGTGCCAGCAGCCAGAGGCAGGGTGATTCACCCCTCCACTTT
CASSQRQGDSPLHF
>-|TRBV28|TRBD1|TRBJ1-2
TGTGCCAGCAGTAACGGGGGACAGGGAAACTATGGCTACACCTTC
CASSNGGQGNYGYTF
>-|TRBV2|-|TRBJ2-2
TGTGCCAGCACCGCCAGACTAGTCGGAACCGGGGAGCTGTTTTTT
CASTARLVGTGELFF
>-|TRBV2|TRBD2|TRBJ2-3
TGTGCCAGCAGTGAACAAACTAGCGGGAGGCGGATAGATACGCAGTATTTT
CASSEQTSGRRIDTQYF
>-|TRBV9|-|TRBJ2-2
TGTGCCAGCAGCGTAGGACTTAACACCGGGGAGCTGTTTTTT
CASSVGLNTGELFF
>-|TRBV7-2|TRBD2|TRBJ2-7
TGTGCCAGCAGCCTAACAAGAAGTCCGGGAGGAGAGCAGTACTTC
CASSLTRSPGGEQYF
>-|TRBV6-5|TRBD1|TRBJ2-5
TGTGCCAGCAGTTACTCGGGGACAGGTGTGGGAGAGACCCAGTACTTC
CASSYSGTGVGETQYF
>-|TRBV7-8|TRBD1|TRBJ1-1
TGTGCCAGCAGCTTGGACAGGGGGGAAGCTTTCTTT
CASSLDRGEAFF
>-|TRBV5-6|TRBD1|TRBJ1-2
TGTGCCAGCAGCCCTCGGGGACAGCTGAACTATGGCTACACCTTC
CASSPRGQLNYGYTF
>-|TRBV5-6|-|TRBJ2-5
TGTGCCAGCAGCGTTACAGGGCGGCAAGAGACCCAGTACTTC
CASSVTGRQETQYF
>-|TRBV19|-|TRBJ1-5
TGTGCCAGTAGTATAGTCGGACAGAATAATCAGCCCCAGCATTTT
CASSIVGQNNQPQHF
>-|TRBV5-6|-|TRBJ1-1
TGTGCCAGCAGCTTGGATATAATGAACACTGAAGCTTTCTTT
CASSLDIMNTEAFF
>-|TRBV7-2|TRBD2|TRBJ2-1
TGTGCCAGCAGCCCGGGACTAGCGGGAGTCCAGCAGTTCTTC
CASSPGLAGVQQFF
>-|TRBV29-1|TRBD2|TRBJ2-5
TGCAGCGTTGGGGGGTTGGGCGGGGGGGCATCAGAGACCCAGTACTTC
CSVGGLGGGASETQYF
>-|TRBV7-9|-|TRBJ1-1
TGTGCCAGCAGCCCGCCGGGACAAAGAGGGGCCAACACTGAAGCTTTCTTT
CASSPPGQRGANTEAFF
>few|TRBV11-1|-|TRBJ2-1
TGTGCCAGCAGCTTAAGTTATCGTAGCAATGAGCAGTTCTTC
CASSLSYRSNEQFF
>-|TRBV6-4|TRBD2|TRBJ2-1
TGTGCCAGCAAACTGCTAGCGGGAAACAATGAGCAGTTCTTC
CASKLLAGNNEQFF
>-|TRBV5-6|TRBD1|TRBJ1-2
TGTGCCAGCAGCGAGGGGGGAGGTTTGGGACAGATATTCTATGGCTACACCTTC
CASSEGGGLGQIFYGYTF
>-|TRBV2|-|TRBJ1-2
TGTGCCAGCAGTGATATTATCGATGGCTACACCTTC
CASSDIIDGYTF
>-|TRBV5-6|TRBD1|TRBJ1-1
TGTGCCAGCAGCTTCAGGGGGAACCGTGGCACTGAAGCTTTCTTT
CASSFRGNRGTEAFF
>-|TRBV7-8|-|TRBJ1-2
TGTGCCAGCAGCTTAGCGGGGTGGGGGAGGCAGAGCTATGGCTACACCTTC
CASSLAGWGRQSYGYTF
>-|TRBV7-2|-|TRBJ2-1
TGTGCCAGCACCATAGGAGGAGGGCCTTCCTACAATGAGCAGTTCTTC
CASTIGGGPSYNEQFF
>-|TRBV27|-|TRBJ2-1
TGTGCCAAAACGAACAAGTCATTCTTGTGGCAGTTCTTC
CAKTNKSFLWQFF
>-|TRBV6-5|-|TRBJ1-3
TGTGCCAGCAGTTCCTATAAAACCGGCTCTGGAAACACCATATATTTT
CASSSYKTGSGNTIYF
>few|TRBV11-2|-|TRBJ2-2
TGTGCCAGCAGCTTAATTCGGTATAGGGAGCTGTTTTTT
CASSLIRYRELFF
>-|TRBV27|-|TRBJ1-1
TGTGCCAGCAGTTTAGATAGAATGAACACTGAAGCTTTCTTT
CASSLDRMNTEAFF
>-|TRBV7-6|TRBD1|TRBJ2-6
TGTGCCAGCAGCGCCCGACAGGGGGCTGGGGCCAACGTCCTGACTTTC
CASSARQGAGANVLTF
>once|TRBV6-1|TRBD2|TRBJ2-5
TGTGCCAGCAGTGTGAACGCGGGGGGGAGAGAGACCCAGTACTTC
CASSVNAGGRETQYF
>-|TRBV15|TRBD1|TRBJ1-1
TGTGCCACCAGCAGAGATCAGGGGGCGACTGAAGCTTTCTTT
CATSRDQGATEAFF
>-|TRBV5-1|TRBD1|TRBJ2-3
TGCGCCAGCAGCGCCGGGACAGAATCAGATACGCAGTATTTT
CASSAGTESDTQYF
>-|TRBV7-6|-|TRBJ2-5
TGTGCCAGCAGCTTTGGCTTACAAGAGACCCAGTACTTC
CASSFGLQETQYF
>-|TRBV19|TRBD1|TRBJ2-1
TGTGCCAGTAGTAGTCCTGGGGCAGGGGGCTGGAATGAGCAGTTCTTC
CASSSPGAGGWNEQFF
>-|TRBV7-3|-|TRBJ1-4
TGTGCCACCCAGAAGGGGCAGGGTAGGGAAAAACTGTTTTTT
CATQKGQGREKLFF
>-|TRBV7-2|-|TRBJ2-1
TGTGCCAGCAGCTTATTAGGGGCAGGGCAAGGCGAGCAGTTCTTC
CASSLLGAGQGEQFF
>-|TRBV21-1|-|TRBJ1-5
TGTGCCAGCAGCACCAAGGGACAGGGGGGCAATCAGCCCCAGCATTTT
CASSTKGQGGNQPQHF
>-|TRBV19|TRBD1|TRBJ2-1
TGTGCCAGTAGTTCCCGGACAGGGGGGGTGGGCACCAATGAGCAGTTCTTC
CASSSRTGGVGTNEQFF
>few|TRBV7-2|-|TRBJ2-3
TGTGCCAGCAGCTTAGGTAGTCTAGCGCCCACAGATACGCAGTATTTT
CASSLGSLAPTDTQYF
>-|TRBV5-1|-|TRBJ2-5
TGCGCCAGCAGCTCCGGGACTCTCCAGGAGGAGACCCAGTACTTC
CASSSGTLQEETQYF
>-|TRBV29-1|-|TRBJ1-2
TGCAGCGTCCAACTGGGAGGCAGTTTTAACTATGGCTACACCTTC
CSVQLGGSFNYGYTF
>-|TRBV7-7|TRBD2|TRBJ2-3
TGTGCTAGCAGCCGGACTAGTAGTAGGGCAGATACGCAGTATTTT
CASSRTSSRADTQYF
>-|TRBV19|TRBD1|TRBJ1-2
TGTGCCAGTAGGGACCAGGACAGGGGCAGGGGCTACACCTTC
CASRDQDRGRGYTF
>-|TRBV18|TRBD2|TRBJ2-5
TGTGCCAGCTCACCGGGACTAGCGGGGGGGCCGGGCCAAGAGACCCAGTACTTC
CASSPGLAGGPGQETQYF
>once|TRBV7-2|-|TRBJ1-4
TGTGCCAGCAGCTCATCCAGGGGCGCGCAGGAAAAACTGTTTTTT
CASSSSRGAQEKLFF
>once|TRBV19|-|TRBJ2-5
TGTGCCAGTAGTATCCCTCTCAGGGGTGGCAGACAGACCCAGTACTTC
CASSIPLRGGRQTQYF
>-|TRBV7-2|TRBD2|TRBJ2-7
TGTGCCAGCAGCGTGACTAGCGGGTCGCAATACGAGCAGTACTTC
CASSVTSGSQYEQYF